Following are 23 T cell receptor beta chains from one sample sequenced in a study of cytomegalovirus exposure and HLA in healthy donors. The study ran its PCR with 60 Vbeta and 13 Jbeta primers. TCRdb's copy holds only in-frame clones and misses some; the assay was immunoSEQ multiplex PCR. This sample has some 110,000 clones, with roughly 68% found just once. Sequencing used PBMCs. These receptors came from a man aged 25-40 years in good health and CMV-seropositive.

The sample holds one count of this clone. The chain employs TRBV6-6 and TRBJ2-5, with 7 nucleotides matching TRBD1. V shed 6 bases, J shed 1 base, and the junction held 5 bases outside the gene matches. Germline V lookup: CDR1 MNHNY, CDR2 SVGAGI (reference sequence). The CDR3 has 14 amino acids. In nucleotides, the CDR3 is TGTGCCAGCAGATTACAGGGGTTCCAAGAGACCCAGTACTTC. This encodes CASRLQGFQETQYF.

This clone was counted once. V is TRBV10-3 and J is TRBJ2-3; 11 positions agree with TRBD2. Germline V gene lookup returns CDR1 ENHRY and CDR2 SYGVKD. V lost 3 bases, J lost 11 bases, and 16 bases stayed unmatched. The CDR3 consists of 17 residues. CDR3 sequence: CAISDLTTSGGGREQYF. The CDR3, as DNA: TGTGCCATCAGTGACTTGACTACTAGCGGGGGAGGAAGAGAGCAGTATTTT.

J is TRBJ2-3 and V is TRBV29-1, with 8 bases matching TRBD1. This CDR3 comprises 14 residues. The V and J ends lost 1 base and 1 base, in that order; junction bases with no gene match: 1. The germline V gene has CDR1 SQVTM and CDR2 ANQGSEA. DNA for the CDR3: TGCAGCGTTGAAGCGGGACAGGGCACAGATACGCAGTATTTT. Translated: CSVEAGQGTDTQYF.

This rearrangement joins TRBV7-3 to TRBJ2-7; 8 bases agree with TRBD2. The CDR3 runs 14 residues. The germline gives CDR1 SGHTA, CDR2 FQGTGA. With V trimmed by 2 bases and J by 4 bases, 4 bases remained unmatched. CDR3 bases: TGTGCCAGCAGCTTACTTAGCGGGGATTACGAGCAGTACTTC. It translates to CASSLLSGDYEQYF.

This clone was found a few times. V and J are TRBV10-3 and TRBJ2-3, with TRBD2 as a possible D gene (6 bases). The CDR3 is 16 residues long. Germline V gene sequence: CDR1 ENHRY, CDR2 SYGVKD. V gave up 3 bases and J gave up 0 bases, with 13 bases separating them. CDR3 bases: TGTGCCATCAGTGATCCTGCCCGGGAGAGCACAGATACGCAGTATTTT. Translated: CAISDPARESTDTQYF.

The genes are TRBV30 and TRBJ2-3, with 7 bases fitting TRBD2. The V gene's germline CDR1 is GTSNPN and CDR2 SVGIG (reference sequence). Trimming cost V 8 bases and J 0 bases; bases outside gene matches: 8. The CDR3 has 14 amino acids. The CDR3 region is CARSLGGSTDTQYF. In DNA, the CDR3 is TGTGCCCGTAGCCTGGGAGGGAGCACAGATACGCAGTATTTT.

V gene TRBV5-1 combines with J gene TRBJ2-7; the match to TRBD1 covers 9 bases. The V gene's germline CDR1 is SGHRS and CDR2 YFSETQ. After removal of 4 bases from V and 3 bases from J, the junction contained 8 bases not matched to a gene. The CDR3 runs to 15 residues. The CDR3 nucleotides read TGCGCCAGCAGCCCAGGGACAGGGTCCTTCTACGAGCAGTACGTC. Translation gives CASSPGTGSFYEQYV.

Only a few counts were recorded for this clone. The J gene is TRBJ2-3, the V gene TRBV4-3; maybe TRBD2 (6 bases). With 0 bases removed from V and 3 bases from J, the gap between germline ends came to 19 bases. Germline loops: CDR1 LGHNA, CDR2 YSLEER. The CDR3 is 18 residues long. The CDR3, as DNA: TGCGCCAGCAGCCAAGACGTCCCTATGGCGGGATTGACAGATACGCAGTATTTT. Translated, it gives CASSQDVPMAGLTDTQYF.

The chain is built from TRBV7-2 and TRBJ2-1; 10 bases agree with TRBD2. With 6 bases clipped from V and 2 bases from J, the junction kept 10 bases outside the gene matches. This CDR3 region has 17 residues. CDR1 and CDR2 (germline): SGHTA, FQGNSA. The CDR3 spells CASRSPLAGATYNEQFF. The DNA for the CDR3 is TGTGCCAGCAGGTCTCCTCTAGCGGGAGCCACCTACAATGAGCAGTTCTTC.

The genes are TRBV7-3 and TRBJ2-2; TRBD2 matches 11 bases. Per germline, CDR1 SGHTA and CDR2 FQGTGA. CDR3 size: 16 residues. J gave up 6 bases and V 5 bases, and 8 bases lay outside the gene matches. The CDR3 DNA reads TGTGCCAGCAGCCCCGTAGCGGGAGGGGTATCCGGGGAGCTGTTTTTT. Translating it yields CASSPVAGGVSGELFF.

This sequence joins TRBV7-3 and TRBJ1-2, with D possibly matching TRBD1 (5 bases). This CDR3 spans 16 amino acids. Trimming cost V 1 base and J 7 bases, with 19 bases left between them. CDR1 is SGHTA and CDR2 is FQGTGA in the germline V gene. In DNA, the CDR3 is TGTGCCAGCAGCTTAAACGGGGGGGGGAGGATCGGTGGCTACACCTTC. It codes for CASSLNGGGRIGGYTF. The full variable domain, its missing parts supplied by reference TRBV7-3 and TRBJ1-2, is GAGVSQTPSNKVTEKGKYVELRCDPISGHTALYWYRQSLGQGPEFLIYFQGTGAADDSGLPNDRFFAVRPEGSVSTLKIQRTERGDSAVYLCASSLNGGGRIGGYTFGSGTRLTVV.

This sequence joins TRBV29-1 and TRBJ2-1; D call uncertain. This CDR3 region has 13 residues. Germline CDR1 SQVTM, CDR2 ANQGSEA. V shed 6 bases and J shed 4 bases, with 13 bases lying between them. The CDR3 loop is CSVPGNLYNEQFF. The CDR3 nucleotides are TGCAGCGTGCCCGGTAATTTGTACAATGAGCAGTTCTTC.

This rearrangement joins TRBV5-4 to TRBJ2-1, with D uncertain. V lost 6 bases and J 9 bases, leaving 16 bases between the germline ends. The CDR3 is 13 amino acids. Germline-derived CDR1 and CDR2 are SGHNT and YYREEE (reference sequence). The CDR3: CASTFLVSGEQFF. The DNA of the CDR3 is TGTGCCAGCACCTTCTTAGTAAGTGGTGAGCAGTTCTTC.

V and J are TRBV7-3 and TRBJ2-7, with a weak D call TRBD1 (6 bases). CDR3 length equals 13 residues. The V gene's germline CDR1 is SGHTA and CDR2 FQGTGA. Trimming pared 7 bases from V and 2 bases from J, leaving 12 bases between. This CDR3 is CASKDQGPYEQYV. The DNA of the CDR3 is TGTGCCAGCAAAGATCAGGGGCCCTACGAGCAGTACGTC.

This chain connects TRBV5-5 to TRBJ2-7; weak D call: TRBD2 (6 bases). The CDR3 consists of 14 residues. The germline V gene encodes CDR1 SGHKS and CDR2 YYEKEE (reference sequence). V lost 4 bases and J lost 1, with 12 bases in between. The CDR3 region has the DNA TGTGCCAGCAGCCCGATGGAGGGGTCCTACGAGCAGTACGTC. Translation gives CASSPMEGSYEQYV.

This clone was detected a few times. The chain uses TRBV7-9 and TRBJ1-4; the D gene is possibly TRBD1 (6 bases). Germline-derived CDR1 and CDR2 are SEHNR and FQNEAQ (reference sequence). The V end was cut by 0 bases, the J end by 17 bases, with 16 bases between. This CDR3 has 13 amino acids. The CDR3, as DNA: TGTGCCAGCAGCTTAGCGTCGGCAGGGGAGTGTTTTTTT. It codes for CASSLASAGECFF.

The gene calls are TRBV9 and TRBJ2-1; TRBD2 agrees at 13 bases. The CDR3 contains 14 residues. In germline, CDR1 is SGDLS, CDR2 YYNGEE. The V gene end was trimmed by 3 bases and the J gene end by 10 bases; junction bases not matched to a gene: 4. The CDR3 nucleotides read TGTGCCAGCAGCGGGACTAGCGGGAGTTGGGAGCAGTTCTTC. Translated, it gives CASSGTSGSWEQFF. Together with reference TRBV9 and TRBJ2-1, the CDR3 gives the full variable domain: DSGVTQTPKHLITATGQRVTLRCSPRSGDLSVYWYQQSLDQGLQFLIQYYNGEERAKGNILERFSAQQFPDLHSELNLSSLELGDSALYFCASSGTSGSWEQFFGPGTRLTVL.

This clone appeared a few times. The CDR3 protein is CASSSAGESTDTQYF. The CDR3 bases are TGTGCCAGCAGTTCAGCGGGGGAGAGCACAGATACGCAGTATTTT. The V gene is TRBV28, the J gene TRBJ2-3; TRBD2 aligns across 8 bases. The V gene's germline CDR1 is MDHEN and CDR2 SYDVKM. V dropped 4 bases and J dropped 0; count of bases not matched to a gene: 3. The CDR3 runs to 15 residues.

The chain joins TRBV9 to TRBJ2-7; TRBD2 agrees at 7 bases. Germline V gene data show CDR1 as SGDLS and CDR2 as YYNGEE. The CDR3 spans 16 residues. With V trimmed by 0 bases and J by 0 bases, 6 bases remained unmatched. In DNA, the CDR3 is TGTGCCAGCAGCGTAGGGGGGGGGATAAACTCCTACGAGCAGTACTTC. It encodes CASSVGGGINSYEQYF.

V usage is TRBV9 and J usage is TRBJ1-1; D uncertain. V was pared by 3 bases and J by 3 bases, with 6 bases between. The CDR3 contains 12 residues. CDR1 and CDR2 (germline): SGDLS, YYNGEE. The CDR3 sequence is CASSALDTEAFF. The DNA for the CDR3 is TGTGCCAGCAGCGCCCTTGACACTGAAGCTTTCTTT.

This sequence joins TRBV6-6 and TRBJ2-3; possible D gene TRBD2, 6 bases. Germline CDR1 is MNHNY and CDR2 is SVGAGI (reference sequence). The V end lost 5 bases, the J end lost 7 bases, and 22 bases lay between the germline ends. This CDR3 has 16 amino acids. The DNA of the CDR3 is TGTGCCAGCAGTCTTAAGTTAACCGGGAGTCTTCATACGCAGTATTTT. Translation: CASSLKLTGSLHTQYF.

The chain employs TRBV29-1 and TRBJ1-2, with 7 bases that match TRBD1. Germline CDR1 reads SQVTM; CDR2 reads ANQGSEA. V lost 8 bases and J lost 2; bases outside the gene matches: 5. This CDR3 spans 12 amino acids. The CDR3 DNA follows: TGCAGCACTACAGGGGACAACTATGGCTACACCTTC. It encodes CSTTGDNYGYTF.

J is TRBJ2-5 and V is TRBV5-1; TRBD1 might be the D (6 bases). CDR1 SGHRS and CDR2 YFSETQ come from the germline V gene. V lost 4 bases and J lost 4, with 20 bases in between. The CDR3 is 16 amino acids. CDR3 bases: TGCGCCAGCAGCACCGGTAGGGGGTTAAGCCGAGAGACCCAGTACTTC. Its translation is CASSTGRGLSRETQYF.